This T cell receptor beta chain was captured in a study of T cell repertoires in cytomegalovirus infection (dated by TCRdb to the late 2010s). Some background on the complete study: Donor HLA type was relevant to the analysis, as public TCR beta signatures indicated carriage of CMV infection together with the matching HLA type. Beyond this particular receptor, the publication reports: In the ex vivo response, HLA-C-restricted CMV-specific TCR beta clonotypes were dominant, and in two of eight donors the single most frequent clonotype came from this HLA-C-restricted group. In both this cohort and an independent cohort of under 450 donors, the cumulative frequency of public TCR beta family members distinguished carriers of CMV infection plus the relevant HLA type.

This clonotype was counted ten times or more. No antigen is known for it. No base-level quality is on record; no much larger clone is a single base apart. Reads for this sample came from an Illumina HiSeq 1500. TCRdb applied fastp at Q25 and MiXCR to the public reads, then kept only in-frame beta chains. Identical CDR3 proteins give one entry, which carries the most common genes and DNA. The sample has roughly 190,000 distinct CDR3 sequences on record, roughly 9% of them singletons. The biggest ten clones account for approximately 4.6% of the sample. The CDR3 spans 16 residues, from the cysteine through the phenylalanine. Solely the CDR3 DNA is kept, with 48 bases framed from the first base. Germline trimming amounts to 4 bases on V and 9 bases on J, with 14 as the count of junction bases outside the gene matches. The germline V gene specifies SGHTA as CDR1 and FQGNSA as CDR2.

The TCR was taken from a human donor in good health (CMV status not recorded). Some clones in this sample may be carry-over from other donors' samples. The V and J genes are TRBV7-2 and TRBJ2-1; 8 middle bases align to TRBD2. What was sequenced was PBMCs. The nucleotide sequence reads TGTGCCAGCAGCTCCGCCGGGACTAGTTCACACAGTGAGCAGTTCTTC. Protein translation: CASSSAGTSSHSEQFF.